Listed below are T cell receptor beta chains from one sample, sequenced in a study of CD8 T cells in ankylosing spondylitis. TCRdb processed the 5' RACE reads anew with MiXCR; each CDR3 protein has one entry. This table holds approximately 520,000 distinct CDR3 sequences, approximately 5% found once. Sequencing was performed on blood, either unsorted or a sorted T cell fraction (not recorded which). These receptors originate from a male donor with ankylosing spondylitis. Both conserved end residues are part of each CDR3. Each record gives: clone size, J gene, V gene, D gene, CDR3 protein, CDR3 DNA. D genes are given only for firm matches. Clone size is stated in some rows and not others, as once, few, many or a class when expanded.

clone size: many
J gene: TRBJ1-2
V gene: TRBV7-2
D gene: TRBD1
CDR3 protein: CASSLENRGGYTF
CDR3 DNA: TGTGCCAGCAGCTTGGAAAACAGGGGTGGCTACACCTTC

clone size: many
J gene: TRBJ2-5
V gene: TRBV10-1
D gene: TRBD2
CDR3 protein: CASSEGTSGGQETQYF
CDR3 DNA: TGCGCCAGCAGTGAAGGGACTAGCGGGGGCCAAGAGACCCAGTACTTC

clone size: NA
J gene: TRBJ2-5
V gene: TRBV28
D gene: NA
CDR3 protein: CASSPPRGQETQYF
CDR3 DNA: TGTGCCAGCAGCCCCCCCAGGGGACAAGAGACCCAGTACTTC

clone size: many
J gene: TRBJ2-1
V gene: TRBV12-3/TRBV12-4
D gene: TRBD1
CDR3 protein: CASSRDRMTYNEQFF
CDR3 DNA: TGTGCCAGCAGTCGGGACAGGATGACCTACAATGAGCAGTTCTTC

clone size: many
J gene: TRBJ2-7
V gene: TRBV15
D gene: NA
CDR3 protein: CATSRDPAFTIEQYF
CDR3 DNA: TGTGCCACCAGCAGAGATCCGGCTTTTACGATCGAGCAGTACTTC

clone size: many
J gene: TRBJ1-6
V gene: TRBV20-1
D gene: TRBD1
CDR3 protein: CSARRQGSPLHF
CDR3 DNA: TGCAGTGCTAGACGACAGGGTTCACCCCTCCACTTT

clone size: many
J gene: TRBJ2-7
V gene: TRBV20-1
D gene: NA
CDR3 protein: CSASGGTYEQYF
CDR3 DNA: TGCAGTGCTAGTGGGGGGACCTACGAGCAGTACTTC

clone size: many
J gene: TRBJ2-5
V gene: TRBV20-1
D gene: NA
CDR3 protein: CSALKDARETQYF
CDR3 DNA: TGCAGTGCCCTAAAGGACGCCAGAGAGACCCAGTACTTC

clone size: many
J gene: TRBJ2-7
V gene: TRBV20-1
D gene: TRBD1
CDR3 protein: CSATTPSTGGYEQYF
CDR3 DNA: TGCAGTGCTACGACTCCTTCGACAGGGGGGTACGAGCAGTACTTC

clone size: many
J gene: TRBJ1-1
V gene: TRBV12-3/TRBV12-4
D gene: NA
CDR3 protein: CASSFGRVPTEAFF
CDR3 DNA: TGTGCCAGCAGTTTCGGCAGGGTGCCCACTGAAGCTTTCTTT

clone size: NA
J gene: TRBJ2-1
V gene: TRBV5-1
D gene: NA
CDR3 protein: CASSLSILQGGNEQFF
CDR3 DNA: TGCGCCAGCAGCCTGAGTATCCTACAGGGAGGGAATGAGCAGTTCTTC

clone size: many
J gene: TRBJ2-5
V gene: TRBV7-2
D gene: TRBD1
CDR3 protein: CASSLVGTAVGETQYF
CDR3 DNA: TGTGCCAGCAGCTTAGTCGGGACAGCGGTTGGAGAGACCCAGTACTTC

clone size: many
J gene: TRBJ1-4
V gene: TRBV5-6
D gene: NA
CDR3 protein: CASSFGGRSTNEKLFF
CDR3 DNA: TGTGCCAGCAGCTTTGGGGGACGATCAACTAATGAAAAACTGTTTTTT

clone size: few
J gene: TRBJ2-7
V gene: TRBV28
D gene: TRBD1
CDR3 protein: CASSLARDRGWGF
CDR3 DNA: TGTGCCAGCAGTTTAGCTCGGGACAGGGGTTGGGGATTC

clone size: many
J gene: TRBJ2-7
V gene: TRBV29-1
D gene: NA
CDR3 protein: CSVAEELFYEQYF
CDR3 DNA: TGCAGCGTTGCGGAGGAACTATTCTACGAGCAGTACTTC

clone size: many
J gene: TRBJ2-1
V gene: TRBV20-1
D gene: NA
CDR3 protein: CSARDPGPAYNEQFF
CDR3 DNA: TGCAGTGCTAGGGACCCGGGGCCAGCCTACAATGAGCAGTTCTTC

clone size: many
J gene: TRBJ1-1
V gene: TRBV27
D gene: NA
CDR3 protein: CASSLFTGRGNTEAFF
CDR3 DNA: TGTGCCAGCAGTTTATTTACGGGGAGGGGGAACACTGAAGCTTTCTTT

clone size: many
J gene: TRBJ2-7
V gene: TRBV7-9
D gene: TRBD2
CDR3 protein: CASSLFTSGAGEQYF
CDR3 DNA: TGTGCCAGCAGCTTATTCACTAGCGGCGCGGGAGAGCAGTACTTC

clone size: many
J gene: TRBJ1-5
V gene: TRBV28
D gene: NA
CDR3 protein: CASSPGRYDQPQHF
CDR3 DNA: TGTGCCAGCAGCCCTGGACGGTACGATCAGCCCCAGCATTTT

clone size: few
J gene: TRBJ2-2
V gene: TRBV4-3
D gene: NA
CDR3 protein: CASSQDRQYTGELFF
CDR3 DNA: TGCGCCAGCAGCCAAGATCGACAGTACACCGGGGAGCTGTTTTTT

clone size: many
J gene: TRBJ2-7
V gene: TRBV7-2
D gene: NA
CDR3 protein: CASSLLTGSYEQYF
CDR3 DNA: TGTGCCAGCAGCCTTCTAACCGGGAGCTACGAGCAGTACTTC

clone size: many
J gene: TRBJ2-2
V gene: TRBV10-3
D gene: NA
CDR3 protein: CAISARADTGELFF
CDR3 DNA: TGTGCCATCAGTGCCAGGGCGGACACCGGGGAGCTGTTTTTT

clone size: many
J gene: TRBJ2-5
V gene: TRBV7-9
D gene: NA
CDR3 protein: CASSLGGIRVGGETQYF
CDR3 DNA: TGTGCCAGCAGCTTAGGGGGGATCAGGGTAGGAGGAGAGACCCAGTACTTC

clone size: many
J gene: TRBJ2-1
V gene: TRBV5-1
D gene: NA
CDR3 protein: CASSLREVSYNEQFF
CDR3 DNA: TGCGCCAGCAGCCTCCGAGAGGTTTCCTACAATGAGCAGTTCTTC

clone size: many
J gene: TRBJ2-7
V gene: TRBV20-1
D gene: NA
CDR3 protein: CSAKLGGGFLSEQYF
CDR3 DNA: TGCAGTGCAAAGTTGGGTGGCGGGTTCCTCTCGGAGCAGTACTTC

clone size: many
J gene: TRBJ1-6
V gene: TRBV4-2
D gene: NA
CDR3 protein: CASSQTALNNSPLHF
CDR3 DNA: TGTGCCAGCAGCCAGACAGCGCTTAATAATTCACCCCTCCACTTT

clone size: many
J gene: TRBJ1-1
V gene: TRBV12-3/TRBV12-4
D gene: TRBD1
CDR3 protein: CASTPQGAGTEAFF
CDR3 DNA: TGTGCCAGCACCCCCCAGGGGGCTGGGACTGAAGCTTTCTTT

clone size: few
J gene: TRBJ2-1
V gene: TRBV11-2
D gene: NA
CDR3 protein: CASSSLQLGTNEQFF
CDR3 DNA: TGTGCCAGCAGCTCCCTCCAGCTAGGTACGAATGAGCAGTTCTTC

clone size: many
J gene: TRBJ1-5
V gene: TRBV7-2
D gene: NA
CDR3 protein: CASSPGQRYQPQHF
CDR3 DNA: TGTGCCAGCAGCCCCGGACAGCGTTATCAGCCCCAGCATTTT

clone size: many
J gene: TRBJ2-2
V gene: TRBV27
D gene: TRBD2
CDR3 protein: CASSRLAGVSGELFF
CDR3 DNA: TGTGCCAGCAGTCGGTTAGCGGGAGTGTCCGGGGAGCTGTTTTTT

clone size: many
J gene: TRBJ2-7
V gene: TRBV28
D gene: NA
CDR3 protein: CASSGGRDYEQYF
CDR3 DNA: TGTGCCAGCAGTGGTGGCAGGGACTACGAGCAGTACTTC

clone size: many
J gene: TRBJ2-3
V gene: TRBV24-1
D gene: NA
CDR3 protein: CATSDLMGTGTDTQYF
CDR3 DNA: TGTGCCACCAGTGATTTGATGGGCACAGGCACAGATACGCAGTATTTT

clone size: many
J gene: TRBJ2-5
V gene: TRBV2
D gene: NA
CDR3 protein: CASSEVTDQETQYF
CDR3 DNA: TGTGCCAGCAGTGAAGTAACGGACCAAGAGACCCAGTACTTC

clone size: many
J gene: TRBJ2-1
V gene: TRBV20-1
D gene: TRBD2
CDR3 protein: CSARDGTRIWEQFF
CDR3 DNA: TGCAGTGCTAGAGATGGGACTAGAATTTGGGAGCAGTTCTTC

clone size: many
J gene: TRBJ2-5
V gene: TRBV6-5
D gene: NA
CDR3 protein: CASSYAGAGETQYF
CDR3 DNA: TGTGCCAGCAGTTACGCGGGGGCCGGAGAGACCCAGTACTTC

clone size: many
J gene: TRBJ1-3
V gene: TRBV7-2
D gene: NA
CDR3 protein: CASSLGGQYSGNTIYF
CDR3 DNA: TGTGCCAGCAGCTTAGGTGGACAGTACTCTGGAAACACCATATATTTT

clone size: many
J gene: TRBJ1-5
V gene: TRBV7-2
D gene: NA
CDR3 protein: CASSSRDENNQPQHF
CDR3 DNA: TGTGCCAGCAGCAGCAGGGATGAGAACAATCAGCCCCAGCATTTT

clone size: many
J gene: TRBJ2-6
V gene: TRBV20-1
D gene: TRBD1
CDR3 protein: CSARDPRLGTGGSGANVLTF
CDR3 DNA: TGCAGTGCTAGAGATCCCAGGTTGGGGACAGGGGGTTCTGGGGCCAACGTCCTGACTTTC

clone size: many
J gene: TRBJ2-1
V gene: TRBV24-1
D gene: NA
CDR3 protein: CATSDHTNEQFF
CDR3 DNA: TGTGCCACCAGTGACCACACGAATGAGCAGTTCTTC

clone size: many
J gene: TRBJ1-2
V gene: TRBV15
D gene: NA
CDR3 protein: CATSRDLGPYGYTF
CDR3 DNA: TGTGCCACCAGCAGAGATCTGGGTCCCTATGGCTACACCTTC

clone size: many
J gene: TRBJ1-1
V gene: TRBV28
D gene: NA
CDR3 protein: CASSLPPRQPLNTEAFF
CDR3 DNA: TGTGCCAGCAGTTTACCCCCCCGGCAGCCCCTGAACACTGAAGCTTTCTTT

clone size: NA
J gene: TRBJ2-1
V gene: TRBV6-1
D gene: TRBD2
CDR3 protein: CASSEAGAGGLLNEQFF
CDR3 DNA: TGTGCCAGCAGTGAAGCGGGAGCGGGAGGTCTCCTCAATGAGCAGTTCTTC

clone size: many
J gene: TRBJ2-3
V gene: TRBV4-3
D gene: TRBD2
CDR3 protein: CASSQGGLAGGLDTQYF
CDR3 DNA: TGCGCCAGCAGCCAAGGGGGCTTAGCGGGGGGACTGGATACGCAGTATTTT

clone size: many
J gene: TRBJ1-4
V gene: TRBV20-1
D gene: NA
CDR3 protein: CSARAPSQGEKLFF
CDR3 DNA: TGCAGTGCTAGGGCTCCCTCACAAGGGGAAAAACTGTTTTTT

clone size: few
J gene: TRBJ2-2
V gene: TRBV7-2
D gene: TRBD1
CDR3 protein: CASSLGRSAGGSGELFF
CDR3 DNA: TGTGCCAGCAGCTTAGGTCGATCGGCAGGGGGATCCGGGGAGCTGTTTTTT

clone size: NA
J gene: TRBJ2-1
V gene: TRBV27
D gene: TRBD1
CDR3 protein: CASSQMDRGHNEQFF
CDR3 DNA: TGTGCCAGCAGTCAGATGGACAGGGGCCACAATGAGCAGTTCTTC

clone size: NA
J gene: TRBJ1-2
V gene: TRBV11-2
D gene: TRBD1
CDR3 protein: CASSLGGDRTNYGYTF
CDR3 DNA: TGTGCCAGCAGCTTAGGGGGGGACAGGACGAACTATGGCTACACCTTC

clone size: many
J gene: TRBJ2-7
V gene: TRBV20-1
D gene: NA
CDR3 protein: CSARDLVLGEQYF
CDR3 DNA: TGCAGTGCTAGAGATCTGGTGTTGGGGGAGCAGTACTTC

clone size: many
J gene: TRBJ2-1
V gene: TRBV4-2
D gene: TRBD2
CDR3 protein: CASSQTSTEQFF
CDR3 DNA: TGTGCCAGCAGCCAGACTAGCACTGAGCAGTTCTTC